The next 4 T cell receptor beta chains were all read from a single sample in a study of blood T cell repertoires in COVID-19 (TCRdb year 2020). To prepare the library, the immunoSEQ multiplex PCR assay was applied. TCRdb stores this immuneACCESS table with in-frame sequences only. Part of the clones is absent; in the studies checked, under half of the shortfall reflects unresolved V genes, and no reason is known for the rest. The sample has some 30,000 clones on record, roughly nine tenths of them singletons. Jointly, the top ten make up about 5.8% of the sample. Sequenced material: peripheral blood. These receptors were obtained from a man aged 60-69 years with active COVID-19.

This chain connects TRBV5-1 to TRBJ1-6, with TRBD1 matching 9 bases. This CDR3 spans 17 amino acids. V was clipped by 0 bases and J by 8 bases; unmatched bases: 9. CDR1 SGHRS and CDR2 YFSETQ come from the germline V gene. The CDR3 nucleotides read TGCGCCAGCAGCTTGGCCGGTAGGGACAGGGTGGATTCACCCCTCCACTTT. The encoded protein is CASSLAGRDRVDSPLHF.

The V gene is TRBV10-2, the J gene TRBJ1-1; 9 positions agree with TRBD1. CDR1 is WSHSY and CDR2 is SAAADI in the germline V gene. V shed 3 bases, J shed 11 bases, and the junction held 7 bases outside the gene matches. CDR3 length: 13 residues. The DNA for the CDR3 is TGCGCCAGCAGTGATCCGGGACAGGGAAAGGCTTTCTTT. Amino acids: CASSDPGQGKAFF.

To note about this clone: In the same sample, other DNA sequences code for this CDR3. The chain employs TRBV2 and TRBJ2-1; 7 bases agree with TRBD2. V was pared by 4 bases and J by 8 bases, with 2 bases of the junction left unmatched. The CDR3 has 12 residues. Germline V CDR1 and CDR2: SNHLY, FYNNEI. This chain's CDR3 is CASSVGGYEQFF. The CDR3 DNA follows: TGTGCCAGCAGTGTCGGGGGGTATGAGCAGTTCTTC.

The V and J genes are TRBV2 and TRBJ2-7, with TRBD1 matching over 9 bases. The ends lost 6 bases at V and 6 bases at J; junction bases unmatched: 15. The CDR3 sequence is 16 residues long. The germline CDR1 and CDR2 sequences are SNHLY and FYNNEI. CDR3 nucleotides: TGTGCCAGCAGCGATAAACCCAGGACAGGGGATTGCGAGCAGTACTTC. Residues: CASSDKPRTGDCEQYF.